This record looks at one T cell receptor beta chain sequence and its context. Its antigen is unknown. CDR3 length: 16 residues. The germline V and J ends were trimmed by 2 bases and 0 bases, with 13 bases remaining between them. Germline V gene lookup returns CDR1 SNHLY and CDR2 FYNNEI. The data are from a study of graft-versus-host responses after intestinal transplantation. Study-level background: Transplantation in recipients was multivisceral, liver-intestinal, or isolated intestinal. All recipients got anti-thymocyte globulin induction, then tacrolimus and steroids for about 3 years. Study results and caveats: Patients who carried graft-donor T cell macrochimerism also had high graft-versus-host to host-versus-graft clonal ratios in their allografts.

The data were produced by immunoSEQ multiplex PCR, yet TCRdb's version contains in-frame clones alone and is incomplete. The sample contains over 80,000 clones, roughly nine tenths of which appear only once. The clonotype was recovered from a human donor who was the organ donor for an intestinal transplant. Sequenced here: unstimulated CD4+ T cells sorted from spleen or lymph node cells, sampled before transplant. The chain has TRBV2 and TRBJ1-1, with D hard to call. This chain's CDR3 is CASSEKSGLMNTEAFF. Here the CDR3 DNA reads TGTGCCAGCAGTGAAAAGTCAGGCCTCATGAACACTGAAGCTTTCTTT.